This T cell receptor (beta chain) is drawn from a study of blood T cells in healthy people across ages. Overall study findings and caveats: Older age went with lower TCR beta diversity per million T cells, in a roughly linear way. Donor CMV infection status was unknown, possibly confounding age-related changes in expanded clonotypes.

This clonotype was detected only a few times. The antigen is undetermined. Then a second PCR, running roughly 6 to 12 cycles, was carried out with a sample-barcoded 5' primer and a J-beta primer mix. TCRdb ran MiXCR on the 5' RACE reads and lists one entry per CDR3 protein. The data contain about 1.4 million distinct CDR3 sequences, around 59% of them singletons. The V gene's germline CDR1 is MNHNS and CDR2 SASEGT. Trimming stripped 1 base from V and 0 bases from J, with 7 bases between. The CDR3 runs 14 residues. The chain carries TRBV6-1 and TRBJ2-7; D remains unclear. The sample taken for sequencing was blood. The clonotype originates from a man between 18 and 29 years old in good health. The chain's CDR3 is CASSEVGSSYEQYF. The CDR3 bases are TGTGCCAGCAGTGAAGTAGGCAGCTCCTACGAGCAGTACTTC.